This T cell receptor beta chain was sequenced during a study of shared clonotypes between healthy human individuals. Study-level points and caveats: In contrast to clonotypes shared by all four donors, non-shared clonotypes had lower generation probabilities. On the whole, naive subsets had larger estimated richness than memory subsets had.

V dropped 7 bases and J dropped 0; count of bases not matched to a gene: 3. This CDR3 region has 14 residues. The V gene's germline CDR1 is SNHLY and CDR2 FYNNEI. Clones were read by immunoSEQ multiplex PCR, and TCRdb kept only the in-frame ones, dropping some. The sample consists of 2,500,000 or so clones, around 90% of them appearing once. This clone was detected only once. Its antigen is not identified. V usage is TRBV2 and J usage is TRBJ2-3; 8 positions agree with TRBD2. The TCR comes from a man in his late teens or twenties in good health. Some clones in this sample may be carry-over from other donors' samples. Sequenced sample: naive CD4+ T cells from PBMCs. The subset: CD45RA+ positively selected. CDR3 region: CASTREGSTDTQYF. The CDR3, as DNA: TGTGCCAGCACCCGGGAGGGTAGCACAGATACGCAGTATTTT. Full variable domain (missing parts from reference TRBV2 and TRBJ2-3): EPEVTQTPSHQVTQMGQEVILRCVPISNHLYFYWYRQILGQKVEFLVSFYNNEISEKSEIFDDQFSVERPDGSNFTLKIRSTKLEDSAMYFCASTREGSTDTQYFGPGTRLTVL.